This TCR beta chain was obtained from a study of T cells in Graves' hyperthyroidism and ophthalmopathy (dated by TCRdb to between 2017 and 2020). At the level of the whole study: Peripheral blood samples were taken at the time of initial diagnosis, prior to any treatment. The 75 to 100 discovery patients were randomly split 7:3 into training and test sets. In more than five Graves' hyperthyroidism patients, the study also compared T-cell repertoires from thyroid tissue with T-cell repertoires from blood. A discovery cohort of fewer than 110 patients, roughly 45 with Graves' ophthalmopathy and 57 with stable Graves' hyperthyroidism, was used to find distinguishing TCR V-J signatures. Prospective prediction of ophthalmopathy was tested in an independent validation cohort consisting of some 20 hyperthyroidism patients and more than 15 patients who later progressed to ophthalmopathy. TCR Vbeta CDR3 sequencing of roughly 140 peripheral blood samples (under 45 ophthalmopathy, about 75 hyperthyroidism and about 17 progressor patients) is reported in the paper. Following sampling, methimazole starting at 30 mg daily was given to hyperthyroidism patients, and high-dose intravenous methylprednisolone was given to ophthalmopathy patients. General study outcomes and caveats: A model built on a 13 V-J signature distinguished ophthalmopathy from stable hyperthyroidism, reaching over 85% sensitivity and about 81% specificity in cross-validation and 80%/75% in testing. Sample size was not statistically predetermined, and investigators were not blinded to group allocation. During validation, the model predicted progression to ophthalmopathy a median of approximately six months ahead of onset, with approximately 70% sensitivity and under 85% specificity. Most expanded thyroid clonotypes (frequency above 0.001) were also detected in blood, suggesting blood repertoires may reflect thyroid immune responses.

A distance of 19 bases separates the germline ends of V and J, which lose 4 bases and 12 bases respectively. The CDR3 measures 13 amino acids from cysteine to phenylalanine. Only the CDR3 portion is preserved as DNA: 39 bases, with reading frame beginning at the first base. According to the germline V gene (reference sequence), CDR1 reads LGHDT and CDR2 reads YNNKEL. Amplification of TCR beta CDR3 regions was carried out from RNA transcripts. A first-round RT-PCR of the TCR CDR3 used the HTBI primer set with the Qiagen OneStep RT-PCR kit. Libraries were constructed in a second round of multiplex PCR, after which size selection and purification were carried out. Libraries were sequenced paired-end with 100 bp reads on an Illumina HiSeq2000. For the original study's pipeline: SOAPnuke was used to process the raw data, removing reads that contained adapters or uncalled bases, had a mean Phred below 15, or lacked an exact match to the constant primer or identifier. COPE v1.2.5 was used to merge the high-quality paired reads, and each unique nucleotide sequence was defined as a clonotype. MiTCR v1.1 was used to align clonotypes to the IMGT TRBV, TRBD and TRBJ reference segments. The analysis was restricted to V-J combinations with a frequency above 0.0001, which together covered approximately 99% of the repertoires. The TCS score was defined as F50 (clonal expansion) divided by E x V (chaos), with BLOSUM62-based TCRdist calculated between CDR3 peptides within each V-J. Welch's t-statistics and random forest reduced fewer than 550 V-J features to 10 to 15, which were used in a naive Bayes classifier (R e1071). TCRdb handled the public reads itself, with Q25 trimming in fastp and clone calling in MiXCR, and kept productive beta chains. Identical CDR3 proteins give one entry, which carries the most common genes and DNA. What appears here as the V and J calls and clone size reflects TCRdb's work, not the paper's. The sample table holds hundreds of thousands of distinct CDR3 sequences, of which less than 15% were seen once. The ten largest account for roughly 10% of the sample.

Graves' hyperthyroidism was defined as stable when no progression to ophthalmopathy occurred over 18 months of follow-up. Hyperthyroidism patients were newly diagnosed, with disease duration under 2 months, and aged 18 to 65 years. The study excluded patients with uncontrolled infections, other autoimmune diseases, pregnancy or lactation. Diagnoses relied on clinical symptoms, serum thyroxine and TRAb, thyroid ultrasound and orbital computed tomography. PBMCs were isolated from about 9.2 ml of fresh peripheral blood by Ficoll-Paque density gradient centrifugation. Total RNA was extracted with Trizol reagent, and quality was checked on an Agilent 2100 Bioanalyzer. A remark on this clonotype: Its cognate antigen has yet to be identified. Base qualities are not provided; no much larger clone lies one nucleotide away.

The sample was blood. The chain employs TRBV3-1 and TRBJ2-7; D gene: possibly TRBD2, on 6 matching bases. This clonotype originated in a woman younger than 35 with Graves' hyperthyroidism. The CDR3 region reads CASSPTIGGTGYF. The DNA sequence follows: TGTGCCAGCAGCCCCACAATCGGAGGGACTGGGTACTTC.